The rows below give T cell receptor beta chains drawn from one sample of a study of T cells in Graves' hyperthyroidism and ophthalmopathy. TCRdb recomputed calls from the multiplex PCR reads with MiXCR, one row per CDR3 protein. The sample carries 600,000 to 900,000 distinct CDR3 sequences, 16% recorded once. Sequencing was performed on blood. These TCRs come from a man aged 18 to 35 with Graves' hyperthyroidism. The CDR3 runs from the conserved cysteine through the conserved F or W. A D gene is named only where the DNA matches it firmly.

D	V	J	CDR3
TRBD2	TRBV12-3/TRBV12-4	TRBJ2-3	CASSLLASGSGDTQYF
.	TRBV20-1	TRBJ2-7	CSALNARGGRTEQYF
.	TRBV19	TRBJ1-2	CASSASTAILNGYTF
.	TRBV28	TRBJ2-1	CASRSGNYNEQFF
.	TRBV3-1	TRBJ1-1	CASSLDGIEAFF
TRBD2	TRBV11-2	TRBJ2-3	CASSPGVAGDGTDTQYF
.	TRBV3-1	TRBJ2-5	CASSLRAKGEETQYF
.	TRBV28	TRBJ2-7	CASSPIGGRSSYEQYF
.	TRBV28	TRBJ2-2	CACGQGGSGELFF
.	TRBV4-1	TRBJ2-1	CASSQGGQPGDEQFF
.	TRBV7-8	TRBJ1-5	CASSKGRDQPQHF
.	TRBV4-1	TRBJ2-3	CASSQDALRLGTQYF
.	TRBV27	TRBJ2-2	CASSLSWGSSFGGELFF
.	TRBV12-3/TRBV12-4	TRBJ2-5	CASSLLGRSFSWETQYF
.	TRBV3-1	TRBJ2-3	CASSQIGTDTQYF
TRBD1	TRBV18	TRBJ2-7	CASSPPARGPSEQYF
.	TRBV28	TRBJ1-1	CASRGGDVNTEAFF
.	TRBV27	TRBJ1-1	CASSLEGRANTEAFF
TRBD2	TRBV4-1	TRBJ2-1	CASSTLAGVSGEQFF
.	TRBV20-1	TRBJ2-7	CSARPLLSDTVYEQYF
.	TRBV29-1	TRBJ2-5	CSVVVVTQYF
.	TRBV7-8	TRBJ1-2	CASSLGLGRLYGYTF
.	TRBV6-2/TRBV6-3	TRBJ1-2	CASSYGVSYGYTF
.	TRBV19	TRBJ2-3	CASSHGGGATDTQYF
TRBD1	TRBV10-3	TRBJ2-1	CAISIGQGTNHEQFF
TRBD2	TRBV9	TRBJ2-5	CASSPGTSGLQETQYF
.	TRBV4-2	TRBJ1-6	CASSPYGLMNSPLHF